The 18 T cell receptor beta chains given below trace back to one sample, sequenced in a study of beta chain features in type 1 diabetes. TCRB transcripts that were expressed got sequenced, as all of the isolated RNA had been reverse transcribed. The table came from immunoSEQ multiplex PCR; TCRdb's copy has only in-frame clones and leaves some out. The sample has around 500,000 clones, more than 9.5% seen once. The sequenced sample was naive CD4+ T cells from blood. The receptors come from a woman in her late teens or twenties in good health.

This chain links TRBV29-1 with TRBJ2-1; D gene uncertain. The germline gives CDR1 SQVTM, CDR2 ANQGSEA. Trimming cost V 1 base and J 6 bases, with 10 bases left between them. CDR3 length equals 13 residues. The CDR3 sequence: CSVEVRSINEQFF. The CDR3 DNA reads TGCAGCGTTGAAGTTCGTAGCATCAATGAGCAGTTCTTC.

The CDR3 reads CASSATGYSNQPQHF. The CDR3 region has the DNA TGTGCCAGCAGCGCGACAGGGTATAGCAATCAGCCCCAGCATTTT. This chain uses TRBV6-5 with TRBJ1-5, with TRBD1 matching 7 bases. Per the germline V gene, CDR1 is MNHEY and CDR2 is SVGAGI. CDR3 length equals 15 residues. V trimming: 6 bases; J trimming: 0 bases; junction bases outside the gene matches: 5.

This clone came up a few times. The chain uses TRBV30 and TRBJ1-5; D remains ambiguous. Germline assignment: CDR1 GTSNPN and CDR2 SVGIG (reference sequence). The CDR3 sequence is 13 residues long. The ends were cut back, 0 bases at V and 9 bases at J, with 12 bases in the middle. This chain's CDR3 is CAWSVSGPRPQHF. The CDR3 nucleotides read TGTGCCTGGAGTGTATCGGGCCCGAGGCCCCAGCATTTT.

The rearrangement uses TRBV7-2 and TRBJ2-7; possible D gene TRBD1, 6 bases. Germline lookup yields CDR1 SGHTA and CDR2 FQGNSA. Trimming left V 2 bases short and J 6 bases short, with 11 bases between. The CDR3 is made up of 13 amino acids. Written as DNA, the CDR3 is TGTGCCAGCAGCTTATGGGGACACTCCGAGCAGTACGTC. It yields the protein CASSLWGHSEQYV.

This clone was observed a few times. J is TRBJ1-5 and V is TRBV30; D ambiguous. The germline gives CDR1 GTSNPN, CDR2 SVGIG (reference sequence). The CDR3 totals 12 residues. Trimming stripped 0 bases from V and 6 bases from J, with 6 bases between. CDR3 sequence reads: CAWSVRRQPQHF. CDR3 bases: TGTGCCTGGAGTGTACGTCGTCAGCCCCAGCATTTT.

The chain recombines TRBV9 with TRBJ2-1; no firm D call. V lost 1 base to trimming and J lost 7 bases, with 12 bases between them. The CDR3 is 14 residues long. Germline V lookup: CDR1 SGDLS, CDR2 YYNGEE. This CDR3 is CASSVSRQLNEQFF. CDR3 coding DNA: TGTGCCAGCAGCGTAAGTAGGCAGTTAAATGAGCAGTTCTTC.

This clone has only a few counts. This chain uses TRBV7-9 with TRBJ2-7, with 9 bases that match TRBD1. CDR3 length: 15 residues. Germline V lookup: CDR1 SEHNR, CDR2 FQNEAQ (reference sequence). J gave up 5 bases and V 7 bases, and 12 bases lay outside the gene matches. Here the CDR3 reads CASNIIRDRVHEQYV. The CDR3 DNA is TGTGCCAGCAACATAATTCGGGACAGGGTACACGAGCAGTACGTC.

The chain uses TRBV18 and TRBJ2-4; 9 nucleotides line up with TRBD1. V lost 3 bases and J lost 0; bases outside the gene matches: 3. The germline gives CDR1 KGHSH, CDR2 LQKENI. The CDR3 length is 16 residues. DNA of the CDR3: TGTGCCAGCTCACCGGGGACAGGGATAGCCAAAAACATTCAGTACTTC. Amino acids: CASSPGTGIAKNIQYF.

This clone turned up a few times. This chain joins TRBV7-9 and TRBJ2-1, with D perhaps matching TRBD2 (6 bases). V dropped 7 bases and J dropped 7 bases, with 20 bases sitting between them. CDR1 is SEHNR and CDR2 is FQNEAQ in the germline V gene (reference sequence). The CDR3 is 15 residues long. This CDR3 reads CASTPGEFANNEQFF. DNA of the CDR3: TGTGCCAGCACTCCGGGGGAGTTCGCCAATAATGAGCAGTTCTTC.

CDR3 nucleotide sequence: TGTGCCAGCAGCGTGACCTTGGGAGCTGAAGCTTTCTTT. Translated, it gives CASSVTLGAEAFF. J is TRBJ1-1 and V is TRBV9; no firm D call. Between the trimmed V and J ends, which lost 2 bases and 6 bases, there was a span of 11 bases. The germline CDR1 and CDR2 sequences are SGDLS and YYNGEE. The CDR3 has 13 residues.

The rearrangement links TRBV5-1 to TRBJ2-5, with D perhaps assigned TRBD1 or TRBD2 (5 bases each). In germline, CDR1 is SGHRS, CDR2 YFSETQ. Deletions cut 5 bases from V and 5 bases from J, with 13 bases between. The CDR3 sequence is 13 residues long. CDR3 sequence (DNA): TGCGCCAGCAGATCAGGGTCGGGGGAGACCCAGTACTTC. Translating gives CASRSGSGETQYF.

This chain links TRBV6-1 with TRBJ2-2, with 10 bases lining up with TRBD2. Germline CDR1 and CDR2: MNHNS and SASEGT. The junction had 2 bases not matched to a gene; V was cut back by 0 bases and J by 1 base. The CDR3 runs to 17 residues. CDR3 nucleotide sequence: TGTGCCAGCAGTGAAGCCTGGACTAGCGGGAACACCGGGGAGCTGTTTTTT. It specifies CASSEAWTSGNTGELFF.

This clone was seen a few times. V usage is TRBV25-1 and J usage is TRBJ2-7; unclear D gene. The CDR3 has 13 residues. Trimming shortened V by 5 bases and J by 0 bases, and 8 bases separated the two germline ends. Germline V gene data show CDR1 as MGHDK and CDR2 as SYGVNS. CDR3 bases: TGTGCCAGCAGTCGACGGTTCTCCTACGAGCAGTACTTC. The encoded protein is CASSRRFSYEQYF.

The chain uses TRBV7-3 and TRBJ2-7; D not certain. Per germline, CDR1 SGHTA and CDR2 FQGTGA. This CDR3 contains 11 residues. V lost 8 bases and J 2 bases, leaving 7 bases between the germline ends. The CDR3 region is CASPRTYEQYV. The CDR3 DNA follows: TGTGCCAGCCCCAGGACCTACGAGCAGTACGTC.

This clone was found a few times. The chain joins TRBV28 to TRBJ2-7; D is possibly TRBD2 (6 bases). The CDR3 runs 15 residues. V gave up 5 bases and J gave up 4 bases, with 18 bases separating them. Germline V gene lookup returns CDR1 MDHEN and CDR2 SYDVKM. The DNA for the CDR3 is TGTGCCAGCAGTCCATCGTCAGCGGGCTGGTACGAGCAGTACGTC. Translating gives CASSPSSAGWYEQYV.

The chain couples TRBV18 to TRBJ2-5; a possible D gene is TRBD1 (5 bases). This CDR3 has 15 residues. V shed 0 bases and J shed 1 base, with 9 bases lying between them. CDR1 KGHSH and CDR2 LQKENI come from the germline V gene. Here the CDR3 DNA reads TGTGCCAGCTCACCACCGGGGCAGAGCCAAGAGACCCAGTACTTC. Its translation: CASSPPGQSQETQYF.

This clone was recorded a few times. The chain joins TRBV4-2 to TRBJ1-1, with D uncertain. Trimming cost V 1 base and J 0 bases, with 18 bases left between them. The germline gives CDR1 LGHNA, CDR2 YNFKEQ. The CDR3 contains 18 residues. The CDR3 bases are TGTGCCAGCAGCCAAGTAACGGGCTACGGTTTCATGAACACTGAAGCTTTCTTT. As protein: CASSQVTGYGFMNTEAFF.

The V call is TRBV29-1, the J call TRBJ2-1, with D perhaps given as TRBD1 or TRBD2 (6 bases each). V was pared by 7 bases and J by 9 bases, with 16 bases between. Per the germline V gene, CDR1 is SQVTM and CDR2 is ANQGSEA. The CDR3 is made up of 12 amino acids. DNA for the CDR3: TGCAGCGCCCAAAACGAGGGGGGTGAGCAGTTCTTC. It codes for CSAQNEGGEQFF.